A selection of T cell receptor beta chains follows, all from one sample in a study of fetal regulatory T cell absence and autoimmunity. Assay used: immunoSEQ multiplex PCR; TCRdb lists only in-frame clones, some missing. The sample lists around 100,000 clones, 72% seen once, with 1.5% to 2% in the top ten. Sequenced: pancreas tissue. These receptors all stem from a male donor with IPEX syndrome. Both conserved end residues are part of each CDR3. The D gene is left open where the match is weak. Rows give clone size only sometimes, using once, few, many, or a class for an expanded clone.

few	TRBJ2-7	NA	TRBV19	TGTGCCAGTAGTATTGCAAGGGGGGGCGAGCAGTACTTC	CASSIARGGEQYF
few	TRBJ2-1	TRBD1	TRBV9	TGTGCCAGCAGCGCAGGGGGCGGCAGCTACAATGAGCAGTTCTTC	CASSAGGGSYNEQFF
NA	TRBJ1-1	TRBD1	TRBV4-1	TGCGCCAGCAGGAGAAGAATCAGGGGGGTGAACACTGAAGCTTTCTTT	CASRRRIRGVNTEAFF
few	TRBJ1-1	NA	TRBV6-4	TGTGCCAGCAGATTATCGGAAAACACTGAAGCTTTCTTT	CASRLSENTEAFF
NA	TRBJ2-5	TRBD2	TRBV7-6	TGTGCCAGCAGCTGGACTAGCGGGGGGGAGACCCAGTACTTC	CASSWTSGGETQYF
NA	TRBJ2-7	NA	TRBV7-5	TGTGTCAGACCAAACCGGGACAGAAGGGCCTACGAGCAGTACTTC	CVRPNRDRRAYEQYF
NA	TRBJ2-7	TRBD1	TRBV5-6	TGTGCCAGCAGCTTGACAGGGGGCGAGCAGTACTTC	CASSLTGGEQYF
NA	TRBJ2-1	TRBD2	TRBV2	TGTGCCAGCAGTGACCAGACTAGCGGGCACAATGAGCAGTTCTTC	CASSDQTSGHNEQFF
once	TRBJ2-1	NA	TRBV5-1	TGCGCCAGCAGCAGAGGAACCCGCAGGTTGGGCTCGGATGAGCAGTTCTTC	CASSRGTRRLGSDEQFF
NA	TRBJ2-1	TRBD2	TRBV18	TGTGCCAGCTCACCATGGACTAGCGGGGCCCTATCCTCCTACAATGAGCAGTTCTTC	CASSPWTSGALSSYNEQFF
NA	TRBJ1-2	TRBD1	TRBV27	TGTGCCAGCAGTTGGTCAGGGGGCCAAAGTAACTATGGCTACACCTTC	CASSWSGGQSNYGYTF
NA	TRBJ2-7	NA	TRBV10-1	TGCGCCAGCAGTGAGGTAACTAGCACCTACGAGCAGTACTTC	CASSEVTSTYEQYF
NA	TRBJ2-7	NA	TRBV7-6	TGTGCCAGCAGCTTAGCTCTAAGCTCCTACGAGCAGTACTTC	CASSLALSSYEQYF
NA	TRBJ2-7	NA	TRBV11-3	TGTGCCAGCAGCTTCAGTTCTGGGGGCTACGAGCAGTACTTC	CASSFSSGGYEQYF
NA	TRBJ2-7	NA	TRBV9	TGTGCCAGCAGCGGGCGGTTGGGATACGAGCAGTACTTC	CASSGRLGYEQYF
NA	TRBJ2-7	NA	TRBV19	TGTGCCAGTAGTAGGCGGAGGGGGCCTTACGAGCAGTACTTC	CASSRRRGPYEQYF
NA	TRBJ2-5	NA	TRBV7-2	TGTGCCAGCAGCCCCTTAGAGACCCAGTACTTC	CASSPLETQYF
NA	TRBJ2-1	TRBD2	TRBV6-4	TGTGCCAGCAGTGACTCCCTCGGGAGGGCCTACAATGAGCAGTTCTTC	CASSDSLGRAYNEQFF
NA	TRBJ2-3	NA	TRBV30	TGTGCCTGGAGTAAGGGTTCCACTAGCACAGATACGCAGTATTTT	CAWSKGSTSTDTQYF
NA	TRBJ2-7	TRBD1	TRBV13	TGTGCCAGCAGCCCCGATCCCAGGGGGCCATTCTACGAGCAGTACTTC	CASSPDPRGPFYEQYF
NA	TRBJ2-7	NA	TRBV5-4	TGTGCCAGCAGCCCGGGACCCCCCAGAACCTACGAGCAGTACTTC	CASSPGPPRTYEQYF
few	TRBJ2-7	TRBD1	TRBV27	TGTGCCAGCAGTTTAGGTCAGGGGGCCTACGAGCAGTACTTC	CASSLGQGAYEQYF
NA	TRBJ2-3	TRBD2	TRBV27	TGTGCCAGCAGTTTTTGGCGGGAGGGCCACGATACGCAGTATTTT	CASSFWREGHDTQYF
NA	TRBJ2-7	TRBD1	TRBV29-1	TGCAGCGTTAGGGGGCCCTCCTACGAGCAGTACTTC	CSVRGPSYEQYF
NA	TRBJ2-7	NA	TRBV11-2	TGTGCCAGCAGGCACGGGGTAAACTATTACGAGCAGTACTTC	CASRHGVNYYEQYF
few	TRBJ2-7	TRBD1	TRBV7-9	TGTGCCAGCAGCGCCGGGACAGCCTACGAGCAGTACTTC	CASSAGTAYEQYF
NA	TRBJ2-3	TRBD2	TRBV4-1	TGCGCCAGCAGCCAAGATAAGAGCGGGAGGACAGATACGCAGTATTTT	CASSQDKSGRTDTQYF
NA	TRBJ1-5	NA	TRBV27	TGTGCCAGCAGCACCTTAAATCAGCCCCAGCATTTT	CASSTLNQPQHF
NA	TRBJ2-3	NA	TRBV7-9	TGTGCCAGCAGCTTAACGGGTGGGGTCACAGATACGCAGTATTTT	CASSLTGGVTDTQYF
once	TRBJ2-7	TRBD2	TRBV2	TGTGCCAGCATGTCACCAATCAAGCGGGAGGACGAGCAGTACTTC	CASMSPIKREDEQYF
medium-sized	TRBJ1-3	NA	TRBV20-1	TGCAGTGCTAGAGTGGGAAACACCATATATTTT	CSARVGNTIYF
once	TRBJ2-2	TRBD2	TRBV9	TGTGCCAGCAGACCGACTAGCGGGAGGGGGCCCGGGGAGCTGTTTTTT	CASRPTSGRGPGELFF
few	TRBJ2-5	NA	TRBV5-4	TGTGCCAGCAGCCGAGCCGGGGGAAAAGAGACCCAGTACTTC	CASSRAGGKETQYF
few	TRBJ1-2	NA	TRBV12-5	TGTGCTAGTGGTCCGTTTATGGGACCTTATGGCTACACCTTC	CASGPFMGPYGYTF
NA	TRBJ1-1	TRBD1	TRBV7-6	TGTGCCAGCAGCTTCGGGACAGCGATCCAATTTATGAACACTGAAGCTTTCTTT	CASSFGTAIQFMNTEAFF
NA	TRBJ2-7	TRBD1	TRBV10-3	TGTGCCATCACTCCCGGGACAGGGGGCATCGTCTACGAGCAGTACTTC	CAITPGTGGIVYEQYF
NA	TRBJ2-7	NA	TRBV7-8	TGTGCCAGCAGCTTAGATGGGGAGTACAACGAGCAGTACTTC	CASSLDGEYNEQYF
NA	TRBJ1-1	NA	TRBV7-2	TGTGCCAGCGGCCCAAGGGCCCTGAACACTGAAGCTTTCTTT	CASGPRALNTEAFF
NA	TRBJ2-3	NA	TRBV12-1	TGTGCCAGCAGCTTTGCGAAGCCATCTGGGGGCACAGATACGCAGTATTTT	CASSFAKPSGGTDTQYF
few	TRBJ2-3	TRBD2	TRBV30	TGTGCCTGGAGTGGACTAGCGGATACGCAGTATTTT	CAWSGLADTQYF
NA	TRBJ2-3	NA	TRBV15	TGTGCCACCAGCAGAGAGGACCCAACAGATACGCAGTATTTT	CATSREDPTDTQYF
NA	TRBJ2-3	NA	TRBV9	TGTGCCAGCAGCAGCCTCCAGAGCACAGATACGCAGTATTTT	CASSSLQSTDTQYF
NA	TRBJ2-7	TRBD2	TRBV5-1	TGCGCCAGCAGCTTTAGGGGACGGACCGCTAGCGGGGGGGCGACCTACGAGCAGTACTTC	CASSFRGRTASGGATYEQYF
NA	TRBJ2-1	TRBD2	TRBV4-1	TGCGCCAGCAGCTTAAGATCCTGGACTAGCGGACACAATGAGCAGTTCTTC	CASSLRSWTSGHNEQFF
NA	TRBJ2-5	NA	TRBV4-2	TGTGCCAGCAGCCAATCACTAGTGCGCCAAGAGACCCAGTACTTC	CASSQSLVRQETQYF